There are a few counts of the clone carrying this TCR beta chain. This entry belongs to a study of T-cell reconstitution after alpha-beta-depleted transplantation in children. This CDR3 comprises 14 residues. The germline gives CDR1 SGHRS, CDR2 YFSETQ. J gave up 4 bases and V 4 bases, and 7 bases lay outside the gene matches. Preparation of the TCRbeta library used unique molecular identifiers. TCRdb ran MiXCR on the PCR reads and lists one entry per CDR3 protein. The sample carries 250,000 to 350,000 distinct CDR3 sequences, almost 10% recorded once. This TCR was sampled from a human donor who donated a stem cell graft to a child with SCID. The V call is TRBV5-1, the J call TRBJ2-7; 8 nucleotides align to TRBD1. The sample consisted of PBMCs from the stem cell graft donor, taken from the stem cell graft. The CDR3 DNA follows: TGCGCCAGCAGCGAAACACAGGGGGTTTACGAGCAGTACTTC. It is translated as CASSETQGVYEQYF.